This T cell receptor beta chain emerged from a study of blood T cell repertoires in COVID-19. Germline-derived CDR1 and CDR2 are MNHEY and SVGAGI. Trimming stripped 7 bases from V and 5 bases from J, with 11 bases between. CDR3 length: 13 residues. TCRdb's copy holds only in-frame clones and misses some; the assay was immunoSEQ multiplex PCR. The sample consists of approximately 160,000 clones, roughly nine tenths of them appearing once. The rearrangement links TRBV6-5 to TRBJ1-4; D is unclear. Material: peripheral blood. The TCR sequence derives from a woman between 65 and 79 years old with acute or convalescent COVID-19. This CDR3 reads CASKRGANEKLFF. The DNA for the CDR3 is TGTGCCAGCAAGCGGGGAGCGAATGAAAAACTGTTTTTT.